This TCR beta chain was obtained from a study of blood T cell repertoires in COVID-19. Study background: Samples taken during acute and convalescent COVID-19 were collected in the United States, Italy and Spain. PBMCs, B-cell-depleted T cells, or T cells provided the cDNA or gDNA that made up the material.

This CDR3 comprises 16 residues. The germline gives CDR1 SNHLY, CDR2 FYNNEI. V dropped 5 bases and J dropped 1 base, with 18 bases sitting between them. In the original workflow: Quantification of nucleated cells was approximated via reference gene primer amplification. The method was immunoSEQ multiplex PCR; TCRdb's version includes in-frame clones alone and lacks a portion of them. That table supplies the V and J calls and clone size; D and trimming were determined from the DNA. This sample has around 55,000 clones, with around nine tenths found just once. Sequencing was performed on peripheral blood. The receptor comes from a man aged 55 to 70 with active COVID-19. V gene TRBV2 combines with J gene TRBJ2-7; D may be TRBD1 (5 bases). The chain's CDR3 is CASSRTLTSLSYEQYF. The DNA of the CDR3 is TGTGCCAGCAGTCGGACACTAACCTCCCTATCCTACGAGCAGTACTTC.